This paragraph reports one T cell receptor beta chain. What it binds is not known. Sequence at one end of the junction differs from germline and may be a read error. Using a J-beta primer mix together with a sample-barcoded 5' primer, a second PCR was run for roughly 7 to 12 cycles. Each TCR beta cDNA got a 12-nucleotide random molecular identifier. TCRdb independently ran MiXCR on the 5' RACE reads; one entry per CDR3 protein. Among 890,000 or so distinct CDR3 sequences listed, 62% were seen once. This sample is part of a study of blood T cells in healthy people across ages. The CDR3 loop spans 13 amino acids. The germline CDR1 and CDR2 sequences are SGHRS and YFSETQ. Study-level findings and limits: Donor CMV status, an unknown factor, possibly confounded changes in expanded clonotypes.

Specimen: blood. V gene TRBV5-1 combines with J gene TRBJ2-3; D possibly corresponds to TRBD1 (6 bases). The clonotype originates from a man younger than 40 in good health. This CDR3 is CACSNGQPDTQYF. CDR3 sequence (DNA): TGCGCCTGCAGCAACGGACAGCCCGATACGCAGTATTTT. The full variable domain, in which reference TRBV5-1 and TRBJ2-3 provide the parts outside the CDR3, is KAGVTQTPRYLIKTRGQQVTLSCSPISGHRSVSWYQQTPGQGLQFLFEYFSETQRNKGNFPGRFSGRQFSNSRSEMNVSTLELGDSALYLCACSNGQPDTQYFGPGTRLTVL.